This entry is about one T cell receptor beta chain. Its antigen is not identified. These data originate in a study of T cell repertoires in cytomegalovirus infection. Study as a whole: Public TCR beta signatures were indicative of both CMV infection and a matching HLA type. Whole-study results and caveats: Carriage of CMV together with the relevant HLA was identifiable through cumulative public TCR beta family frequency.

The CDR3 totals 16 residues. V was trimmed by 0 bases and J by 0 bases, leaving 8 bases between them. Germline V gives CDR1 MNHEY, CDR2 SMNVEV (reference sequence). TCRdb reanalysed the reads using MiXCR and keeps one entry per CDR3 protein. The table records 80,000 or so distinct CDR3 sequences, 20% to 30% of them present only once. This specimen consisted of CD8+ T cells from cultured PBMCs, obtained from culture after CMV antigen stimulation. The chain joins TRBV27 to TRBJ1-4; maybe TRBD1 (5 bases). This TCR was recovered from a human donor in good health (CMV status not recorded). Some clones in this sample may be carry-over from other donors' samples. The CDR3 reads CASSLSLGATNEKLFF. For the CDR3, the DNA is TGTGCCAGCAGTTTATCGTTGGGGGCAACTAATGAAAAACTGTTTTTT.